These 17 T cell receptor beta chains were all obtained from the same sample, sequenced in a study of shared clonotypes between healthy human individuals (dated by TCRdb to the early 2020s). Receptor amplification or capture employed the immunoSEQ multiplex PCR assay. Entries here come from immuneACCESS through TCRdb and include only in-frame sequences with V and J called. Some clones fail to appear in such tables; in the studies checked, an unresolved V gene covers under half of the shortfall, and the cause of the remainder is unknown. The table for this sample lists millions of clones; 85% to 95% of them were counted only once. 0.13% of the sample is held by the ten biggest clonotypes. Sequencing was done on a sample of naive CD4+ T cells sorted from blood. Taken with the paper, the label for cell subset or site translates to: CD45RA+ positively selected. These receptors were taken from a man between 18 and 29 years old in good health.

The chain combines TRBV15 with TRBJ1-2, with 8 nucleotides matching TRBD1. The germline V gene encodes CDR1 LNHNV and CDR2 YYDKDF (reference sequence). With 1 base clipped from V and 3 bases from J, the junction kept 7 bases outside the gene matches. This CDR3 is 16 amino acids long. CDR3 sequence: CATSRGEQGVYYGYTF. In nucleotides, the CDR3 is TGTGCCACCAGCAGAGGAGAACAGGGGGTCTACTATGGCTACACCTTC.

V usage is TRBV7-6 and J usage is TRBJ1-6, with 7 bases aligning to TRBD1. CDR1 and CDR2 from the germline V gene are SGHVS and FNYEAQ. This CDR3 comprises 15 residues. V lost 0 bases, J lost 6 bases, and 2 bases stayed unmatched. The CDR3 loop reads CASSLAGQVNSPLHF. The CDR3 nucleotides are TGTGCCAGCAGCTTAGCCGGACAGGTTAATTCACCCCTCCACTTT. The full variable domain, in which reference TRBV7-6 and TRBJ1-6 provide the parts outside the CDR3, is GAGVSQSPRYKVTKRGQDVALRCDPISGHVSLYWYRQALGQGPEFLTYFNYEAQQDKSGLPNDRFSAERPEGSISTLTIQRTEQRDSAMYRCASSLAGQVNSPLHFGNGTRLTVT.

This chain's CDR3 is CASSEVGLAGAEQFF. The CDR3 DNA reads TGTGCCAGCAGTGAAGTAGGACTAGCGGGTGCTGAGCAGTTCTTC. V is TRBV6-1 and J is TRBJ2-1; 11 positions match TRBD2. The V segment lost 1 base and the J segment 9 bases; nucleotides outside the gene matches: 5. Germline loops: CDR1 MNHNS, CDR2 SASEGT. The CDR3 length is 15 residues.

This clone has a single count. The chain joins TRBV12-5 to TRBJ2-1; D may be TRBD1 or TRBD2 (5 bases each). V lost 2 bases, J lost 5 bases, and 7 bases lay in between. Germline CDR1 and CDR2: LGHNT and FRNRAP. This CDR3 has 13 residues. CDR3 sequence (DNA): TGTGCTAGTGGTTTGTGGGGGAACAATGAGCAGTTCTTC. It specifies CASGLWGNNEQFF.

This chain links TRBV18 with TRBJ2-2; 8 positions agree with TRBD2. Germline V gives CDR1 KGHSH, CDR2 LQKENI. V gave up 0 bases and J gave up 4 bases; unmatched junction bases: 4. The CDR3 runs 16 residues. CDR3 nucleotide sequence: TGTGCCAGCTCACCACCCGGTCGGGGGGGCACCGGGGAGCTGTTTTTT. Protein sequence: CASSPPGRGGTGELFF.

This clone appeared once. The CDR3 nucleotides read TGTGCCTGGAAGTGGGGTGTCCAAGAGACCCAGTACTTC. Its protein product is CAWKWGVQETQYF. The chain carries TRBV30 and TRBJ2-5; D is ambiguous. Germline CDR1 and CDR2: GTSNPN and SVGIG (reference sequence). CDR3 length: 13 amino acids. V was trimmed by 4 bases and J by 1 base, leaving 10 bases between them.

J is TRBJ2-7 and V is TRBV5-1; 8 nucleotides align to TRBD2. The CDR3 consists of 14 residues. CDR1 SGHRS and CDR2 YFSETQ come from the germline V gene. The J segment lost 2 bases and the V segment lost 4 bases, leaving 5 bases of the junction unmatched. CDR3 loop: CASSRYSGAYEQYF. Written as DNA, the CDR3 is TGCGCCAGCAGCCGCTATAGCGGGGCCTACGAGCAGTACTTC.

This clone appeared once. V is TRBV5-1 and J is TRBJ2-2; 9 positions agree with TRBD2. Germline trimming cut 4 bases from V and 6 bases from J; bases unmatched to any gene: 10. In germline, CDR1 is SGHRS, CDR2 YFSETQ. The CDR3 is 16 amino acids. The CDR3 bases are TGCGCCAGCAGCCCAATAGCGGGAGTGGGGCCCGGGGAGCTGTTTTTT. Protein: CASSPIAGVGPGELFF. The variable domain in full, with the rest retrieved from reference TRBV5-1 and TRBJ2-2, is KAGVTQTPRYLIKTRGQQVTLSCSPISGHRSVSWYQQTPGQGLQFLFEYFSETQRNKGNFPGRFSGRQFSNSRSEMNVSTLELGDSALYLCASSPIAGVGPGELFFGEGSRLTVL.

V and J are TRBV5-5 and TRBJ2-7, with TRBD2 identical over 12 bases. With 4 bases clipped from V and 4 bases from J, the junction kept 6 bases outside the gene matches. The CDR3 length is 15 residues. The germline V gene has CDR1 SGHKS and CDR2 YYEKEE (reference sequence). The CDR3 here is CASSHGLAGRYEQYF. In nucleotides, the CDR3 is TGTGCCAGCAGCCACGGACTAGCGGGGAGGTACGAGCAGTACTTC.

The chain uses TRBV5-1 and TRBJ2-3, with D hard to call. The germline V gene encodes CDR1 SGHRS and CDR2 YFSETQ. Trimming took off 4 bases at V and 2 bases at J, with 14 bases between the two ends. This CDR3 region has 15 residues. The CDR3 coding sequence is TGCGCCAGCAGCCGAGCTCCCCAGGACACAGATACGCAGTATTTT. Amino acids: CASSRAPQDTDTQYF. Together with reference TRBV5-1 and TRBJ2-3, the CDR3 gives the full variable domain: KAGVTQTPRYLIKTRGQQVTLSCSPISGHRSVSWYQQTPGQGLQFLFEYFSETQRNKGNFPGRFSGRQFSNSRSEMNVSTLELGDSALYLCASSRAPQDTDTQYFGPGTRLTVL.

This chain joins TRBV6-1 and TRBJ2-7, with D perhaps TRBD1 (5 bases). V was cut by 6 bases and J by 3 bases, with 18 bases left in between. CDR3 length equals 15 residues. CDR1 and CDR2 (germline): MNHNS, SASEGT. The chain's CDR3 is CASSPGSRQSYEQYF. The CDR3 nucleotides are TGTGCCAGCAGCCCCGGGTCCCGACAGAGCTACGAGCAGTACTTC.

J is TRBJ2-2 and V is TRBV27; D call uncertain. V lost 3 bases and J lost 6, with 11 bases in between. The CDR3 has 14 amino acids. The V gene's germline CDR1 is MNHEY and CDR2 SMNVEV (reference sequence). This CDR3 is CASSFSWAAGELFF. CDR3 nucleotide sequence: TGTGCCAGCAGTTTTTCGTGGGCGGCCGGGGAGCTGTTTTTT.

The chain carries TRBV5-6 and TRBJ1-1; tentatively, D is TRBD1 (6 bases). Germline V gene lookup returns CDR1 SGHDT and CDR2 YYEEEE. V dropped 0 bases and J dropped 0 bases, with 6 bases sitting between them. The CDR3 totals 14 residues. The CDR3 nucleotides are TGTGCCAGCAGCTTGGACAGGGTGAACACTGAAGCTTTCTTT. Its protein is CASSLDRVNTEAFF.

The rearrangement uses TRBV7-9 and TRBJ2-1; D tentatively reads TRBD1 or TRBD2 (5 bases each). CDR3 length equals 19 residues. V was shortened by 0 bases and J by 7 bases, with 25 bases between the two germline ends. CDR1 SEHNR and CDR2 FQNEAQ come from the germline V gene (reference sequence). The DNA of the CDR3 is TGTGCCAGCAGCTTAGCGATGGGACCTGGGCATTATAGGGGAAATGAGCAGTTCTTC. Translation: CASSLAMGPGHYRGNEQFF. Using reference TRBV7-9 and TRBJ2-1 for the parts outside the CDR3, the full variable domain is DTGVSQNPRHKITKRGQNVTFRCDPISEHNRLYWYRQTLGQGPEFLTYFQNEAQLEKSRLLSDRFSAERPKGSFSTLEIQRTEQGDSAMYLCASSLAMGPGHYRGNEQFFGPGTRLTVL.

The genes are TRBV28 and TRBJ1-2; D might be TRBD1 (6 bases). CDR1 and CDR2 (germline): MDHEN, SYDVKM. This CDR3 is 14 amino acids long. V was trimmed by 8 bases and J by 2 bases, leaving 15 bases between them. As DNA, the CDR3 is TGTGCCAGCTATCAAACCGGGACAAACTATGGCTACACCTTC. This codes for CASYQTGTNYGYTF.

This clone occurred once. A read error may produce the germline difference seen at one junction end. This chain links TRBV7-9 with TRBJ2-2, with 12 bases identical to TRBD1. Germline-derived CDR1 and CDR2 are SEHNR and FQNEAQ (reference sequence). CDR3 length: 15 residues. In DNA, the CDR3 is TGTGCCACCAGCCCGGGACAGGGGGCAAACGGGGAGCTGTTTTTT. It translates to CATSPGQGANGELFF.

The V gene is TRBV25-1, the J gene TRBJ2-7; TRBD1 agrees at 10 bases. V lost 4 bases and J lost 4; bases outside the gene matches: 7. Germline V gene data show CDR1 as MGHDK and CDR2 as SYGVNS. CDR3 size: 15 residues. CDR3 in DNA: TGTGCCAGCAGTGCGACAGGGGGCGCGGATTACGAGCAGTACTTC. It encodes CASSATGGADYEQYF.